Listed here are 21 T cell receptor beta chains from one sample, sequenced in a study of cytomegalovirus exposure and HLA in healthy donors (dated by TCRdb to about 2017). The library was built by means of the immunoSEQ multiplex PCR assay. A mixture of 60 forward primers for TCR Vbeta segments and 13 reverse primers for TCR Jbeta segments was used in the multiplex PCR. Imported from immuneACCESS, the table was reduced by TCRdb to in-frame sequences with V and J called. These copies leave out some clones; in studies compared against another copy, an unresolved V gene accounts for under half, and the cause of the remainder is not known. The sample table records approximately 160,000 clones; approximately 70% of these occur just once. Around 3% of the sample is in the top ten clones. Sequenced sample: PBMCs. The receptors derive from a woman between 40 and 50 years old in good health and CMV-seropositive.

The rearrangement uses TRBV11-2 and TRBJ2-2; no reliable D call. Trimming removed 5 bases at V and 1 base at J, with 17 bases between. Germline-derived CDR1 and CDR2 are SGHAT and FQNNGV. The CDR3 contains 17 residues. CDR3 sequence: CASSPRPRRRNTGELFF. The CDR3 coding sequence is TGTGCCAGCAGCCCACGACCCCGGCGGCGGAACACCGGGGAGCTGTTTTTT.

The CDR3 loop reads CASSQEYRRAEPQHF. The CDR3 DNA sequence: TGCGCCAGCAGCCAAGAATACAGACGAGCGGAGCCCCAGCATTTT. The chain is built from TRBV4-3 and TRBJ1-5; D is ambiguous. The CDR3 contains 15 residues. Between the trimmed V and J ends, which lost 0 bases and 8 bases, there was a span of 14 bases. Germline CDR1 reads LGHNA; CDR2 reads YSLEER.

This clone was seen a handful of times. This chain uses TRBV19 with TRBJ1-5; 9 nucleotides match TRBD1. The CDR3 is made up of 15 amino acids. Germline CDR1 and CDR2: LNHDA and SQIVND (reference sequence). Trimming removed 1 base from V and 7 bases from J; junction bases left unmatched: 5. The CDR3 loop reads CASSIAGQGRQPQHF. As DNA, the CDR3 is TGTGCCAGTAGTATAGCGGGACAGGGAAGACAGCCCCAGCATTTT.

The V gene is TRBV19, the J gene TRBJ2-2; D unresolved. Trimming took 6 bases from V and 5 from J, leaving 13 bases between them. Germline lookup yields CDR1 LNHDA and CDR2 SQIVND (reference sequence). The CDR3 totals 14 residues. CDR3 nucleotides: TGTGCCAGTAGGAGTCTCCGAAAAACCGGGGAGCTGTTTTTT. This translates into CASRSLRKTGELFF.

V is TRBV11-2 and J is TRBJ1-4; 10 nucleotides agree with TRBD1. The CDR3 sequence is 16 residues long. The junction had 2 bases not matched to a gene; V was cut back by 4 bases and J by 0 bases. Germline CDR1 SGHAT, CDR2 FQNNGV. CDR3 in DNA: TGTGCCAGCAGCTGGGACAGGGGCGCAACTAATGAAAAACTGTTTTTT. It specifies CASSWDRGATNEKLFF.

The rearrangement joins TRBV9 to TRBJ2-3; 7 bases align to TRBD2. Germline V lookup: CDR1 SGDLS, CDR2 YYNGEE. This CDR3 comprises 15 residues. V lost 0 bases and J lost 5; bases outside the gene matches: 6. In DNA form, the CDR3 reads TGTGCCAGCAGCGTAGGAGCAGCTAGCGGAGATACGCAGTATTTT. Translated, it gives CASSVGAASGDTQYF.

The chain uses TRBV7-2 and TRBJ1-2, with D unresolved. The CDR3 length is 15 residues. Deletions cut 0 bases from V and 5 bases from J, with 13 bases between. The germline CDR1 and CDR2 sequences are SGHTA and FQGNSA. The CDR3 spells CASSLARSERYGYTF. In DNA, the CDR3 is TGTGCCAGCAGCTTAGCGCGCAGCGAAAGATATGGCTACACCTTC.

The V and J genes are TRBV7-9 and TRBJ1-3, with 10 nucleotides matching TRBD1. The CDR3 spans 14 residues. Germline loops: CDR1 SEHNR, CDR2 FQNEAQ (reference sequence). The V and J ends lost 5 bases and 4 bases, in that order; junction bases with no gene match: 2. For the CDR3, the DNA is TGTGCCAGCAGCCCGGGACAGGGGGGAAACACCATATATTTT. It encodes CASSPGQGGNTIYF.

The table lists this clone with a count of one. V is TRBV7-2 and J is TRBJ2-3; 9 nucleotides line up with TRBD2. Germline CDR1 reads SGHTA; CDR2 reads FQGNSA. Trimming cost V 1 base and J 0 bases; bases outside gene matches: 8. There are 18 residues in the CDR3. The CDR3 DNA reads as TGTGCCAGCAGCTTAGATTCTAGCGGGATCACTAGCACAGATACGCAGTATTTT. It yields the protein CASSLDSSGITSTDTQYF.

The CDR3 bases are TGTGCCAGCAGCTGGGGGGAGGGTAACACTGAAGCTTTCTTT. Translation gives CASSWGEGNTEAFF. This chain connects TRBV7-9 to TRBJ1-1; D perhaps matches TRBD1 (5 bases). This CDR3 is built from 14 residues. In germline, CDR1 is SEHNR, CDR2 FQNEAQ (reference sequence). Trimming took 4 bases from V and 2 from J, leaving 11 bases between them.

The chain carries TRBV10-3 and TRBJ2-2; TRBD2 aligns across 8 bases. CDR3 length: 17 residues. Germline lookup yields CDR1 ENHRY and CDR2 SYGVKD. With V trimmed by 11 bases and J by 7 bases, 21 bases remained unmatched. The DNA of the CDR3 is TGTGCCTCTCATTCCCCGAGGAGCGGGAGTTTTAACGGGGAGCTGTTTTTT. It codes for CASHSPRSGSFNGELFF.

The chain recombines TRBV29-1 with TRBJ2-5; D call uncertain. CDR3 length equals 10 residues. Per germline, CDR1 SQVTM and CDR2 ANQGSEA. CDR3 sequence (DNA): TGCAGTGTCTCGTCGGAGACCCAGTACTTC. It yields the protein CSVSSETQYF.

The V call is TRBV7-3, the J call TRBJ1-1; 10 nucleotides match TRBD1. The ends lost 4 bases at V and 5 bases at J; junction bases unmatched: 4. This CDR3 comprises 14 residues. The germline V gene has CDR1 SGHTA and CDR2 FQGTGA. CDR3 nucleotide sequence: TGTGCCAGCAGCTCGGGACAGGGGACGACTGAAGCTTTCTTT. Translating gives CASSSGQGTTEAFF.

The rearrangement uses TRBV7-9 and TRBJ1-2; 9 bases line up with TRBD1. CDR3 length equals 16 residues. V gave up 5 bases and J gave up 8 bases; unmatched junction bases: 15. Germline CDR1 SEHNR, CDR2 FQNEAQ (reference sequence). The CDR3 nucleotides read TGTGCCAGCAGCACGATACAGGGGGCAAATTTTGGGGGCTACACCTTC. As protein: CASSTIQGANFGGYTF.

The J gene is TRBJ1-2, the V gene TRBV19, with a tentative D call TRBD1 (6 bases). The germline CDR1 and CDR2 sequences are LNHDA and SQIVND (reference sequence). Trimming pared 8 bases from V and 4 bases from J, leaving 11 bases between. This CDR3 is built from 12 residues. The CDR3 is CASGGAFYGYTF. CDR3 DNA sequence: TGTGCCAGTGGGGGGGCATTCTATGGCTACACCTTC.

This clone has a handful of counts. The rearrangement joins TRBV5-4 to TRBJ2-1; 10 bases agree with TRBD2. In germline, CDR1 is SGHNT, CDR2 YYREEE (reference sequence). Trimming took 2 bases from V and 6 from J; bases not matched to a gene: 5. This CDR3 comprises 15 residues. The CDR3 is CASSLAGGMGNEQFF. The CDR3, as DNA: TGTGCCAGCAGCTTAGCGGGGGGGATGGGCAATGAGCAGTTCTTC.

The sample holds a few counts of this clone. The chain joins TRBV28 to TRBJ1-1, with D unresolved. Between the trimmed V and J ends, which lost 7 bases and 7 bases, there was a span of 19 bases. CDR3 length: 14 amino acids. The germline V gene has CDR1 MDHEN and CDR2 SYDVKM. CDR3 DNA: TGTGCCAGCACCCCGGATAATTTGGGCCGTGAAGCTTTCTTT. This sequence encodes CASTPDNLGREAFF.

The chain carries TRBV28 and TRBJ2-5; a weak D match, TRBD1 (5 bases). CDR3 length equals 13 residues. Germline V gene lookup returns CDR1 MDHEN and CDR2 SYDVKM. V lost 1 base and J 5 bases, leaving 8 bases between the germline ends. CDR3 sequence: CASSLSGMETQYF. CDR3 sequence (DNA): TGTGCCAGCAGTTTATCAGGGATGGAGACCCAGTACTTC.

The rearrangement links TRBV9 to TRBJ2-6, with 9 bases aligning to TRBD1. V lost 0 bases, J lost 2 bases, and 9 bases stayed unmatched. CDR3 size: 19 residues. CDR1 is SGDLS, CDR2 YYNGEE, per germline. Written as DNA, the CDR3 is TGTGCCAGCAGCGTAGCCCCTCGGGACAGGGTTCCTGGGGCCAACGTCCTGACTTTC. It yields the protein CASSVAPRDRVPGANVLTF. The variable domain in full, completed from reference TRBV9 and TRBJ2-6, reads DSGVTQTPKHLITATGQRVTLRCSPRSGDLSVYWYQQSLDQGLQFLIQYYNGEERAKGNILERFSAQQFPDLHSELNLSSLELGDSALYFCASSVAPRDRVPGANVLTFGAGSRLTVL.

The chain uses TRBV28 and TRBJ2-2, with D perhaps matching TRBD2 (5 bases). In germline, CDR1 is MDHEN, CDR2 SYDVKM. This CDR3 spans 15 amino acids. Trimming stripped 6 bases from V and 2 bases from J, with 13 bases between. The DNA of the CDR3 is TGTGCCAGCAGACTGACGGGAATAAACACCGGGGAGCTGTTTTTT. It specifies CASRLTGINTGELFF. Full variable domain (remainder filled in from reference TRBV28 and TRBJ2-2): DVKVTQSSRYLVKRTGEKVFLECVQDMDHENMFWYRQDPGLGLRLIYFSYDVKMKEKGDIPEGYSVSREKKERFSLILESASTNQTSMYLCASRLTGINTGELFFGEGSRLTVL.

The CDR3: CASSEPNQETQYF. The CDR3 coding sequence is TGTGCCAGCAGTGAGCCAAACCAAGAGACCCAGTACTTC. The chain carries TRBV6-5 and TRBJ2-5; D uncertain. CDR1 is MNHEY and CDR2 is SVGAGI in the germline V gene. V was trimmed by 5 bases and J by 0 bases, leaving 7 bases between them. This CDR3 region has 13 residues.